These 8 T cell receptor beta chains were all obtained from the same sample, sequenced in a study of blood T cell repertoires in COVID-19. Some clones are missing from TCRdb's copy, which holds only in-frame ones; the method was immunoSEQ multiplex PCR. The sample carries approximately 500,000 clones, 85% to 90% recorded once. Material for sequencing was PBMCs or T cells enriched from blood (not recorded which). These receptors were taken from a woman aged 40 to 50 who had recovered from COVID-19.

The count of this clone is one. The CDR3 protein is CASSLDLISGSGNEQFF. CDR3 in DNA: TGTGCCAGCAGCTTAGATCTCATTAGCGGGAGTGGCAATGAGCAGTTCTTC. This rearrangement joins TRBV11-3 to TRBJ2-1; 9 bases align to TRBD2. J was trimmed by 6 bases and V by 0 bases; bases with no gene match: 9. Germline lookup yields CDR1 SGHNT and CDR2 YENEEA. This CDR3 has 17 residues.

The chain links TRBV11-2 to TRBJ1-4; D uncertain. V lost 2 bases, J lost 8 bases, and 6 bases lay in between. Germline V gene data show CDR1 as SGHAT and CDR2 as FQNNGV. This CDR3 region has 12 residues. CDR3 sequence: CASSLTVEKLFF. The CDR3 DNA reads as TGTGCCAGCAGCTTAACGGTCGAAAAACTGTTTTTT.

The gene calls are TRBV7-8 and TRBJ1-5; 9 bases match TRBD1. Germline V gives CDR1 SGHVS, CDR2 FQNEAQ. The length of the CDR3 is 15 residues. With V trimmed by 3 bases and J by 1 base, 1 base remained unmatched. The CDR3 protein is CASSFGTGSNQPQHF. Here the CDR3 DNA reads TGTGCCAGCAGCTTCGGGACAGGGAGCAATCAGCCCCAGCATTTT.

This clone was counted a single time. The CDR3 nucleotides read TGTGCCAGCAGCTTTAGACCGGGACAGGGGGATGAAAAACTGTTTTTT. Translation: CASSFRPGQGDEKLFF. The J gene is TRBJ1-4, the V gene TRBV3-1 (or the pseudogene TRBV3-2); 11 positions match TRBD1. Germline CDR1 is LGHDT and CDR2 is YNNKEL (reference sequence). The ends lost 5 bases at V and 6 bases at J; junction bases unmatched: 8. The length of the CDR3 is 16 residues.

This clone was recorded only once. The same CDR3 is also encoded by other DNA sequences in this sample. V usage is TRBV12-5 and J usage is TRBJ1-5, with 8 positions matching TRBD1. The CDR3 is 14 residues long. From germline, CDR1 is LGHNT and CDR2 FRNRAP. V lost 6 bases to trimming and J lost 2 bases; unmatched junction nucleotides: 3. The CDR3 spells CASGPDRGNQPQHF. CDR3 DNA: TGTGCTAGTGGACCGGACAGGGGCAATCAGCCCCAGCATTTT.

The chain recombines TRBV12-3 or TRBV12-4 with TRBJ2-7, with D uncertain. The germline V and J ends were trimmed by 3 bases and 6 bases, with 9 bases remaining between them. There are 12 residues in the CDR3. CDR3 sequence (DNA): TGTGCCAGCAGTTTCGCGGATGGCGAGCAGTACTTC. It is translated as CASSFADGEQYF.

This chain uses TRBV11-2 with TRBJ2-3; 7 bases are shared with TRBD2. Germline trimming cut 2 bases from V and 0 bases from J; bases unmatched to any gene: 5. CDR1 is SGHAT, CDR2 FQNNGV, per germline. The CDR3 totals 16 residues. The CDR3 protein is CASSLSASGSTDTQYF. CDR3 DNA: TGTGCCAGCAGCTTATCGGCTAGCGGAAGCACAGATACGCAGTATTTT. The complete variable domain, with remaining parts taken from reference TRBV11-2 and TRBJ2-3, reads EAGVAQSPRYKIIEKRQSVAFWCNPISGHATLYWYQQILGQGPKLLIQFQNNGVVDDSQLPKDRFSAERLKGVDSTLKIQPAKLEDSAVYLCASSLSASGSTDTQYFGPGTRLTVL.

The gene calls are TRBV7-2 and TRBJ2-7; tentatively, D is TRBD1 (5 bases). V shed 4 bases and J shed 6 bases, with 22 bases lying between them. The CDR3 is made up of 16 amino acids. Germline CDR1 and CDR2: SGHTA and FQGNSA. The CDR3 region is CASSSGGSNQGGEQYF. The CDR3 nucleotides are TGTGCCAGCAGCTCGGGCGGATCGAACCAGGGTGGCGAGCAGTACTTC.